These 25 T cell receptor beta chains were sequenced from one sample in a study of T cell repertoires in cytomegalovirus infection. TCRdb re-analysed the reads in MiXCR, keeping a single row per CDR3 protein. Of 340,000 or so distinct CDR3 sequences listed, around a quarter were seen once; the top ten hold roughly 14%. The antigens for these receptors are not known. This sample comprised cultured PBMCs, obtained from culture after CMV antigen stimulation. The receptor set was obtained from a human donor in good health (CMV status not recorded). Some clones in this sample may be carry-over from other donors' samples.

The J gene is TRBJ2-5, the V gene TRBV2, with D tentatively TRBD1 (6 bases). CDR1 is SNHLY and CDR2 is FYNNEI in the germline V gene. There are 14 residues in the CDR3. V was shortened by 7 bases and J by 1 base, with 13 bases between the two germline ends. CDR3 sequence: CASTPGTLQETQYF. The DNA for the CDR3 is TGTGCCAGCACCCCGGGGACACTCCAAGAGACCCAGTACTTC.

V and J are TRBV27 and TRBJ2-3; 11 bases are shared with TRBD2. The CDR3 contains 15 residues. CDR1 is MNHEY, CDR2 SMNVEV, per germline (reference sequence). V shed 6 bases and J 8 bases; nucleotides not matched to a gene: 10. The CDR3 nucleotides read TGTGCCAGCAGGCCGGGGACTAGCGGCGGAGGTACGCAGTATTTT. Translation: CASRPGTSGGGTQYF.

The rearrangement uses TRBV19 and TRBJ2-5, with TRBD1 identical over 7 bases. With 9 bases clipped from V and 5 bases from J, the junction kept 15 bases outside the gene matches. There are 15 residues in the CDR3. CDR1 LNHDA and CDR2 SQIVND come from the germline V gene (reference sequence). CDR3 region: CASKSRDRMGETQYF. CDR3 nucleotide sequence: TGTGCCAGCAAATCCCGGGACAGAATGGGGGAGACCCAGTACTTC. Complete variable domain (other parts from reference TRBV19 and TRBJ2-5): DGGITQSPKYLFRKEGQNVTLSCEQNLNHDAMYWYRQDPGQGLRLIYYSQIVNDFQKGDIAEGYSVSREKKESFPLTVTSAQKNPTAFYLCASKSRDRMGETQYFGPGTRLLVL.

The chain employs TRBV4-3 and TRBJ2-5; 7 nucleotides line up with TRBD2. Germline trimming cut 0 bases from V and 4 bases from J; bases unmatched to any gene: 11. CDR1 and CDR2 (germline): LGHNA, YSLEER. The CDR3 runs to 17 residues. The CDR3 nucleotides read TGCGCCAGCAGCCAAGATATCCTGACTAGCCAGATAGAGACCCAGTACTTC. Translation: CASSQDILTSQIETQYF.

The chain combines TRBV6-5 with TRBJ1-4; 8 bases map to TRBD1. J lost 8 bases, V lost 5 bases, and 10 bases had no gene match. The CDR3 extends over 15 amino acids. The germline V gene has CDR1 MNHEY and CDR2 SVGAGI. The CDR3 here is CASSKGQGSPEKLFF. The CDR3 DNA follows: TGTGCCAGCAGTAAAGGACAGGGCAGCCCGGAAAAACTGTTTTTT.

The sample holds a few counts of this clonotype. The chain couples TRBV7-3 to TRBJ2-2, with 8 bases aligning to TRBD1. Germline assignment: CDR1 SGHTA and CDR2 FQGTGA. There are 15 residues in the CDR3. Trimming removed 5 bases from V and 1 base from J; junction bases left unmatched: 3. CDR3 in DNA: TGTGCCAGCAGCCCTACAGGGGGGAACACCGGGGAGCTGTTTTTT. Its translation: CASSPTGGNTGELFF.

This clonotype has only a few counts. CDR3 residues: CASRVRGTYNEQFF. Here the CDR3 DNA reads TGTGCCAGCAGGGTCCGGGGAACCTACAATGAGCAGTTCTTC. The V and J genes are TRBV2 and TRBJ2-1; D is perhaps TRBD2 (5 bases). In germline, CDR1 is SNHLY, CDR2 FYNNEI. V gave up 6 bases and J gave up 2 bases, with 11 bases separating them. This CDR3 is 14 amino acids long.

V usage is TRBV25-1 and J usage is TRBJ2-5, with D maybe TRBD1 (5 bases). V was pared by 3 bases and J by 6 bases, with 11 bases between. Germline CDR1 is MGHDK and CDR2 is SYGVNS. The CDR3 runs 13 residues. The CDR3 is CASSDGQGQTQYF. CDR3 sequence (DNA): TGTGCCAGCAGTGACGGTCAGGGCCAGACCCAGTACTTC.

The chain uses TRBV11-2 and TRBJ2-3, with D possibly matching TRBD2 (5 bases). The CDR3 contains 17 residues. CDR1 and CDR2 (germline): SGHAT, FQNNGV. Trimming took 5 bases from V and 0 from J, leaving 18 bases between them. The CDR3 region is CASSPFRGRTSTDTQYF. The CDR3 coding sequence is TGTGCCAGCAGCCCCTTCCGTGGCAGGACTAGCACAGATACGCAGTATTTT. The full variable domain, completed using reference TRBV11-2 and TRBJ2-3, is EAGVAQSPRYKIIEKRQSVAFWCNPISGHATLYWYQQILGQGPKLLIQFQNNGVVDDSQLPKDRFSAERLKGVDSTLKIQPAKLEDSAVYLCASSPFRGRTSTDTQYFGPGTRLTVL.

This clonotype was picked up many times. This chain joins TRBV7-2 and TRBJ2-3; TRBD2 agrees at 11 bases. V shed 3 bases and J 1 base; nucleotides not matched to a gene: 6. The CDR3 is made up of 17 amino acids. The V gene's germline CDR1 is SGHTA and CDR2 FQGNSA. The CDR3 here is CASSFLAGGGGTDTQYF. In nucleotides, the CDR3 is TGTGCCAGCAGCTTTTTAGCGGGGGGGGGGGGCACAGATACGCAGTATTTT.

The CDR3 loop is CASSLNRGVTGELFF. CDR3 coding DNA: TGTGCCAGCAGCTTAAACAGGGGGGTAACCGGGGAGCTGTTTTTT. The chain has TRBV11-2 and TRBJ2-2, with 8 bases matching TRBD1. CDR3 length: 15 residues. The trim removed 2 bases at V and 5 bases at J, leaving 4 bases unmatched. Germline values: CDR1 SGHAT, CDR2 FQNNGV.

This clonotype was seen a handful of times. The gene calls are TRBV7-2 and TRBJ1-5; D not resolved. V lost 2 bases, J lost 2 bases, and 7 bases lay in between. The germline CDR1 and CDR2 sequences are SGHTA and FQGNSA. The CDR3 consists of 14 residues. CDR3 sequence (DNA): TGTGCCAGCAGCTTATGGGGAGGCAATCAGCCCCAGCATTTT. Translation: CASSLWGGNQPQHF.

The chain links TRBV6-2 or TRBV6-3 to TRBJ1-5; D is possibly TRBD1 (6 bases). In germline, CDR1 is MNHEY, CDR2 SVGEGT. V was pared by 4 bases and J by 5 bases, with 12 bases between. CDR3 length: 14 amino acids. In nucleotides, the CDR3 is TGTGCCAGCAGTTTATCATACAGGGATCAGCCCCAGCATTTT. This codes for CASSLSYRDQPQHF.

This sequence joins TRBV6-6 and TRBJ2-1, with D tentatively TRBD1 (6 bases). Germline V gives CDR1 MNHNY, CDR2 SVGAGI (reference sequence). The CDR3 length is 12 residues. V lost 6 bases and J lost 5, with 8 bases in between. CDR3 nucleotides: TGTGCCAGCAGCCCAGGGGACAATGAGCAGTTCTTC. Translation gives CASSPGDNEQFF.

CDR3 amino acids: CASSFEGSTEAFF. The CDR3 DNA reads TGTGCCAGCAGCTTTGAGGGATCCACTGAAGCTTTCTTT. J is TRBJ1-1 and V is TRBV7-2; no clear D gene. Germline lookup yields CDR1 SGHTA and CDR2 FQGNSA. The CDR3 has 13 amino acids. Trimming cost V 3 bases and J 4 bases, with 9 bases left between them. The full variable domain, rest sourced from reference TRBV7-2 and TRBJ1-1, is GAGVSQSPSNKVTEKGKDVELRCDPISGHTALYWYRQSLGQGLEFLIYFQGNSAPDKSGLPSDRFSAERTGGSVSTLTIQRTQQEDSAVYLCASSFEGSTEAFFGQGTRLTVV.

J is TRBJ2-2 and V is TRBV12-3 or TRBV12-4; D not certain. The length of the CDR3 is 12 residues. V lost 6 bases and J lost 9, with 11 bases in between. This CDR3 is CASSGPDRELFF. The CDR3 DNA reads as TGTGCCAGCAGCGGGCCCGACCGGGAGCTGTTTTTT.

V is TRBV5-6 and J is TRBJ1-2; tentatively, D is TRBD1 (5 bases). Germline V gene lookup returns CDR1 SGHDT and CDR2 YYEEEE. Trimming took 6 bases from V and 4 from J, leaving 13 bases between them. This CDR3 is built from 13 residues. The CDR3 loop reads CASTQGTSYGYTF. CDR3 DNA sequence: TGTGCCAGCACCCAAGGGACTTCCTATGGCTACACCTTC.

The genes are TRBV18 and TRBJ1-4; D ambiguous. CDR3 length: 17 residues. Germline CDR1 is KGHSH and CDR2 is LQKENI. V was trimmed by 2 bases and J by 7 bases, leaving 20 bases between them. CDR3 sequence: CASSPTGPDPSGEKLFF. CDR3 sequence (DNA): TGTGCCAGCTCACCAACCGGACCCGACCCGTCGGGTGAAAAACTGTTTTTT.

This chain uses TRBV11-3 with TRBJ2-2; D is undetermined. CDR3 length equals 16 residues. Germline loops: CDR1 SGHNT, CDR2 YENEEA. Deletions cut 8 bases from V and 1 base from J, with 17 bases between. The CDR3 region is CASRGRAKGNTGELFF. The CDR3 DNA follows: TGTGCCAGCCGAGGACGGGCAAAGGGGAACACCGGGGAGCTGTTTTTT.

This clonotype appeared a few times. This chain connects TRBV7-2 to TRBJ1-6; D gene uncertain. The CDR3 has 16 residues. CDR1 is SGHTA and CDR2 is FQGNSA in the germline V gene. The germline V and J ends were trimmed by 3 bases and 2 bases, with 11 bases remaining between them. The CDR3 sequence: CASSFLVNTYNSPLHF. DNA for the CDR3: TGTGCCAGCAGCTTCTTGGTAAACACCTATAATTCACCCCTCCACTTT.

This rearrangement joins TRBV7-9 to TRBJ2-1; D remains unclear. This CDR3 is 18 amino acids long. CDR1 and CDR2 (germline): SEHNR, FQNEAQ (reference sequence). V was clipped by 4 bases and J by 0 bases, with 19 bases between them. This CDR3 is CASSSLISGSSSYNEQFF. CDR3 coding DNA: TGTGCCAGCAGCTCCCTGATTTCAGGCTCAAGCTCCTACAATGAGCAGTTCTTC.

This sequence joins TRBV18 and TRBJ1-5; TRBD1 aligns across 8 bases. CDR1 is KGHSH, CDR2 LQKENI, per germline. The V segment lost 1 base and the J segment 9 bases; nucleotides outside the gene matches: 5. The CDR3 has 14 residues. The CDR3 sequence is CASSPLGQELPQHF. The CDR3 DNA reads TGTGCCAGCTCACCACTGGGACAGGAGTTGCCCCAGCATTTT.

The count of this clonotype is one. The rearrangement links TRBV2 to TRBJ2-5; no clear D gene. The CDR3 length is 12 residues. V was clipped by 6 bases and J by 1 base, with 6 bases between them. Germline V gene sequence: CDR1 SNHLY, CDR2 FYNNEI. CDR3 nucleotides: TGTGCCAGCAGGCCTGGCCAAGAGACCCAGTACTTC. Its protein is CASRPGQETQYF.

This clonotype was observed a handful of times. V is TRBV19 and J is TRBJ1-1; D not resolved. This CDR3 comprises 15 residues. Germline V lookup: CDR1 LNHDA, CDR2 SQIVND (reference sequence). V shed 5 bases and J shed 8 bases, with 21 bases lying between them. The CDR3 DNA sequence: TGTGCCAGTAGTCGCCAGGCGGCAGCTTGGAAGGAAGCTTTCTTT. Translation gives CASSRQAAAWKEAFF.

This clonotype was seen more than once but under ten times. The chain has TRBV7-2 and TRBJ1-2, with 10 bases matching TRBD1. Germline V gene lookup returns CDR1 SGHTA and CDR2 FQGNSA. The CDR3 loop spans 16 amino acids. V shed 4 bases, J shed 5 bases, and the junction held 10 bases outside the gene matches. CDR3: CASSYPRDRGRYGYTF. In DNA form, the CDR3 reads TGTGCCAGCAGCTACCCGAGGGACAGGGGACGGTATGGCTACACCTTC.